One and the same sample provided the 26 T cell receptor beta chains below, sequenced in a study of identical twins. TCRdb re-analysed the 5' RACE reads in MiXCR, keeping a single row per CDR3 protein. In the table there are roughly 1,500,000 distinct CDR3 sequences, less than 40% of which are singletons. Sequences were obtained from cord blood. The source of these receptors is a newborn girl in good health.

There are a few counts of this clonotype. The CDR3 nucleotides read TGTGCCAGCAGTCCCCGGGGGCCAACGGAGACCCAGTACTTC. Its translation: CASSPRGPTETQYF. The genes are TRBV12-3 or TRBV12-4 and TRBJ2-7, with D perhaps given as TRBD1 or TRBD2 (6 bases each). The J call may be incorrect, as the DNA end agrees better with TRBJ2-5. The CDR3 has 14 residues.

The genes are TRBV20-1 and TRBJ1-3; D unresolved. Trimming took 6 bases from V and 3 from J, leaving 9 bases between them. Germline V gives CDR1 DFQATT, CDR2 SNEGSKA (reference sequence). The CDR3 has 12 residues. Written as DNA, the CDR3 is TGCAGTGCCGGGGTTATTGGAAACACCATATATTTT. Protein: CSAGVIGNTIYF.

This clonotype has only a few counts. The junction and the germline gene differ at one end; a read error may be behind it. The chain employs TRBV6-1 and TRBJ1-2, with 8 bases lining up with TRBD1. Germline values: CDR1 MNHNS, CDR2 SASEGT. CDR3 length equals 16 residues. CDR3 loop: CANSVTGAPPNYGYTF. Here the CDR3 DNA reads TGTGCCAACAGTGTGACAGGGGCCCCACCTAACTATGGCTACACCTTC.

In its sample, this clonotype was seen many times. The chain joins TRBV20-1 to TRBJ1-2; 8 bases fit TRBD1. J gave up 1 base and V 1 base, and 5 bases lay outside the gene matches. Per the germline V gene, CDR1 is DFQATT and CDR2 is SNEGSKA (reference sequence). The CDR3 is 15 amino acids. The chain's CDR3 is CSARVRDRLNYGYTF. The CDR3 DNA sequence: TGCAGTGCTAGAGTCCGGGACAGGCTTAACTATGGCTACACCTTC.

This clonotype occurred a few times. The chain recombines TRBV7-8 with TRBJ1-4, with TRBD1 matching 8 bases. CDR1 and CDR2 (germline): SGHVS, FQNEAQ. V dropped 5 bases and J dropped 4; count of bases not matched to a gene: 3. The CDR3 has 14 residues. The CDR3 DNA follows: TGTGCCAGCAGCAAGGACAGGGTTAATGAAAAACTGTTTTTT. Translated: CASSKDRVNEKLFF.

J is TRBJ1-2 and V is TRBV30; unclear D gene. This CDR3 region has 13 residues. The V gene lost 2 bases and the J gene lost 4 bases, with 11 bases spanning the gap. Germline loops: CDR1 GTSNPN, CDR2 SVGIG (reference sequence). CDR3 in amino acids: CAWSIKVPYGYTF. The CDR3 DNA sequence: TGTGCCTGGAGTATTAAGGTTCCCTATGGCTACACCTTC.

About this clonotype itself: No DNA is shown, since the ends of the CDR3 on it are uncertain; the CDR3 is the one TCRdb lists. The CDR3 loop is CSALQGLIDRPQHFGDGTQYF. The chain links TRBV20-1 to TRBJ2-7; the D segment call TRBD1 is taken from the table without a DNA check. The V gene's germline CDR1 is DFQATT and CDR2 SNEGSKA (reference sequence). Ends included, the CDR3 has 21 residues.

At least ten counts were recorded for this clonotype. The chain carries TRBV3-1 and TRBJ2-7, with D possibly TRBD1 on 6 matching bases. CDR1 is LGHDT and CDR2 is YNNKEL in the germline V gene (reference sequence). V was trimmed by 2 bases and J by 0 bases, leaving 8 bases between them. The CDR3 is 14 residues long. CDR3: CASSQMDSSYEQYF. CDR3 DNA sequence: TGTGCCAGCAGCCAAATGGACAGCTCCTACGAGCAGTACTTC.

In its sample, this clonotype was seen a few times. V gene TRBV3-1 combines with J gene TRBJ1-2, with a tentative D call TRBD1 (6 bases). The CDR3 extends over 13 amino acids. Germline V gene data show CDR1 as LGHDT and CDR2 as YNNKEL (reference sequence). The V and J ends lost 4 bases and 8 bases respectively, with 14 bases between them. The CDR3 region is CASSLYSGAGYTF. In DNA form, the CDR3 reads TGTGCCAGCAGCCTCTACTCGGGGGCCGGCTACACCTTC.

This clonotype showed up just once. The chain joins TRBV7-8 to TRBJ1-6; D call uncertain. The CDR3 runs to 15 residues. V lost 4 bases and J 7 bases, leaving 14 bases between the germline ends. Germline loops: CDR1 SGHVS, CDR2 FQNEAQ. The CDR3 reads CASSSRRTTNSPLHF. DNA of the CDR3: TGTGCCAGCAGCTCGAGGAGAACCACAAATTCACCCCTCCACTTT.

This chain uses TRBV11-1 with TRBJ2-1; 8 bases align to TRBD1. The V gene end was trimmed by 3 bases and the J gene end by 8 bases; junction bases not matched to a gene: 6. The CDR3 has 14 residues. Per germline, CDR1 SGHAT and CDR2 FQDESV (reference sequence). The DNA for the CDR3 is TGTGCCAGCAGCTTGGGCAGGGGGCTTGATGAGCAGTTCTTC. Protein sequence: CASSLGRGLDEQFF.

In regard to this clonotype: A much larger clone sits a single nucleotide away, making a read error possible. V and J are TRBV20-1 and TRBJ2-1, with 8 bases fitting TRBD2. Germline V CDR1 and CDR2: DFQATT, SNEGSKA (reference sequence). V lost 3 bases and J lost 0; bases outside the gene matches: 10. This CDR3 comprises 17 residues. The CDR3 coding sequence is TGCAGTGCTAGTGGCGCTAGCGGGTTGAGCTCCTACAATGAGCAGTTCTTC. It specifies CSASGASGLSSYNEQFF.

The chain uses TRBV20-1 and TRBJ2-3, with D possibly being TRBD2 (6 bases). Per germline, CDR1 DFQATT and CDR2 SNEGSKA (reference sequence). The V gene lost 2 bases and the J gene lost 7 bases, with 16 bases spanning the gap. The CDR3 extends over 14 amino acids. The CDR3 DNA follows: TGCAGTGCTAGACTCGGGACTCCCCCTTATACGCAGTATTTT. This translates into CSARLGTPPYTQYF.

The chain combines TRBV7-2 with TRBJ2-4; the D gene is possibly TRBD1 (6 bases). CDR3 length: 19 amino acids. Trimming left V 5 bases short and J 3 bases short, with 26 bases between. Looked up from germline, CDR1 is SGHTA and CDR2 is FQGNSA. CDR3 residues: CASSLSSLRAGEYKNIQYF. The CDR3 DNA reads TGTGCCAGCAGCCTTAGCTCCCTGAGGGCAGGGGAGTACAAAAACATTCAGTACTTC.

The rearrangement joins TRBV6-1 to TRBJ2-7; D possibly corresponds to TRBD2 (6 bases). Between the trimmed V and J ends, which lost 4 bases and 3 bases, there was a span of 10 bases. Germline-derived CDR1 and CDR2 are MNHNS and SASEGT. The CDR3 has 13 amino acids. The CDR3 here is CASSGVSGYEQYF. In DNA, the CDR3 is TGTGCCAGCAGTGGGGTTAGCGGCTACGAGCAGTACTTC.

The V and J genes are TRBV11-2 and TRBJ2-7; D may correspond to TRBD1 or TRBD2 (5 bases each). CDR3 length equals 13 residues. Germline loops: CDR1 SGHAT, CDR2 FQNNGV. V lost 1 base and J lost 9, with 13 bases in between. DNA for the CDR3: TGTGCCAGCAGCTTAGCATCTCGGGGCAGGCAGTACTTC. This sequence encodes CASSLASRGRQYF.

This clonotype has only one observation. This may be a read error: a much more frequent sequence differs by one nucleotide. In DNA form, the CDR3 reads TGTGCCAGCAGCCAAGACGTAGCGGGAGCCTACAATGAGCAGTACTTC. Translation gives CASSQDVAGAYNEQYF. J is TRBJ2-5 and V is TRBV4-2, with 9 bases aligning to TRBD2. V gave up 0 bases and J gave up 11 bases; unmatched junction bases: 13. The CDR3 consists of 16 residues. The germline V gene encodes CDR1 LGHNA and CDR2 YNFKEQ.

Ten or more counts support this clonotype. The V and J genes are TRBV11-2 and TRBJ2-3; 8 nucleotides match TRBD2. Germline loops: CDR1 SGHAT, CDR2 FQNNGV. This CDR3 has 13 amino acids. The ends lost 5 bases at V and 4 bases at J; junction bases unmatched: 2. The CDR3 spells CASSPGLADTQYF. CDR3 bases: TGTGCCAGCAGCCCGGGACTAGCAGATACGCAGTATTTT.

The chain has TRBV7-2 and TRBJ2-2; D might be TRBD1 (5 bases). Per the germline V gene, CDR1 is SGHTA and CDR2 is FQGNSA. Trimming pared 7 bases from V and 2 bases from J, leaving 8 bases between. This CDR3 contains 13 residues. DNA of the CDR3: TGTGCCAGCACCACAGGAAACACCGGGGAGCTGTTTTTT. Its protein product is CASTTGNTGELFF.

In this sample, this clonotype turned up a few times. This sequence joins TRBV7-8 and TRBJ2-1; 7 bases are shared with TRBD1. CDR3 length: 15 amino acids. The V segment lost 6 bases and the J segment 7 bases; nucleotides outside the gene matches: 12. The germline gives CDR1 SGHVS, CDR2 FQNEAQ. CDR3 nucleotides: TGTGCCAGCAGGGACAGGTACGGACCCTTAAATGAGCAGTTCTTC. This sequence encodes CASRDRYGPLNEQFF. The full variable domain, rest sourced from reference TRBV7-8 and TRBJ2-1, is GAGVSQSPRYKVAKRGQDVALRCDPISGHVSLFWYQQALGQGPEFLTYFQNEAQLDKSGLPSDRFFAERPEGSVSTLKIQRTQQEDSAVYLCASRDRYGPLNEQFFGPGTRLTVL.

V usage is TRBV3-1 and J usage is TRBJ2-4; D unclear. The DNA end lines up better with TRBJ2-7; the J call may be wrong. CDR1 is LGHDT and CDR2 is YNNKEL in the germline V gene (reference sequence). CDR3 length: 15 residues. The CDR3 coding sequence is TGTGCCAGCAGCCCTCACTTTGGGGTTCCCTACGAGCAGTACTTC. Translation gives CASSPHFGVPYEQYF.

The chain recombines TRBV11-2 with TRBJ2-4, with 7 bases fitting TRBD2. This CDR3 region has 15 residues. Germline V gene lookup returns CDR1 SGHAT and CDR2 FQNNGV. The trim removed 3 bases at V and 10 bases at J, leaving 12 bases unmatched. This CDR3 is CASSFPLGGIGIQYF. The CDR3 bases are TGTGCCAGCAGCTTCCCTCTCGGGGGGATAGGGATTCAGTACTTC.

This clonotype was detected a few times. The chain combines TRBV12-3 or TRBV12-4 with TRBJ1-5; D might be TRBD1 (6 bases). CDR3 length: 15 amino acids. V shed 3 bases and J shed 3 bases, with 12 bases lying between them. CDR3 in DNA: TGTGCCAGCAGTTTTTCCAGGGGTGTCAATCAGCCCCAGCATTTT. As protein: CASSFSRGVNQPQHF.

The J gene is TRBJ2-5, the V gene TRBV6-6; TRBD1 is a possible D gene (6 bases). The V end was cut by 0 bases, the J end by 2 bases, with 16 bases between. Germline V gives CDR1 MNHNY, CDR2 SVGAGI (reference sequence). The CDR3 is 17 residues long. This chain's CDR3 is CASSYSRETGPQETQYF. For the CDR3, the DNA is TGTGCCAGCAGTTACTCAAGGGAGACAGGCCCTCAAGAGACCCAGTACTTC.

V and J are TRBV20-1 and TRBJ1-2; TRBD1 matches at 9 bases. The CDR3 is made up of 14 amino acids. Germline V gene sequence: CDR1 DFQATT, CDR2 SNEGSKA (reference sequence). V trimming: 1 base; J trimming: 7 bases; junction bases outside the gene matches: 7. CDR3 coding DNA: TGCAGTGCTAGAGGGGCAACAGGGGGCAGTGGCTACACCTTC. Residues: CSARGATGGSGYTF.

The chain is built from TRBV5-1 and TRBJ1-1; maybe TRBD1 (5 bases). V lost 0 bases and J 8 bases, leaving 17 bases between the germline ends. Germline CDR1 and CDR2: SGHRS and YFSETQ. The CDR3 sequence is 15 residues long. The CDR3 nucleotides are TGCGCCAGCAGCTTGGTCCCAGGGAGGGCCTCCGAAGCTTTCTTT. Encoded protein: CASSLVPGRASEAFF.